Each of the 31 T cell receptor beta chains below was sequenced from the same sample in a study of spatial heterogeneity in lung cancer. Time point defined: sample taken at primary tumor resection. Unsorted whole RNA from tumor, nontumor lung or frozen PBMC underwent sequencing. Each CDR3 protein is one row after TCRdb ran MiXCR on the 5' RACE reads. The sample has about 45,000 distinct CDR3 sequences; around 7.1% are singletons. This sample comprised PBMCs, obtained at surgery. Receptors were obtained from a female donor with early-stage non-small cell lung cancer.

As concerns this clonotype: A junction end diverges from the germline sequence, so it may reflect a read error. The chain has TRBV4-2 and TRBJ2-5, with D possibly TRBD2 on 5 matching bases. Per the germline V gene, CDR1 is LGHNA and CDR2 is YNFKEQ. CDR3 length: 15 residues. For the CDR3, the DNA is TGTGCCAGCAGCCCCCTGGGCGATGGAGGAGAGACCCGGTACTTC. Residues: CASSPLGDGGETRYF.

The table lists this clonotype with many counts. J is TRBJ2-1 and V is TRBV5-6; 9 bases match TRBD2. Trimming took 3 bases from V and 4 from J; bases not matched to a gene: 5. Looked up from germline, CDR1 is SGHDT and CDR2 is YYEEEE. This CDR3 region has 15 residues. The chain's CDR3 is CASSYGTSLYNEQFF. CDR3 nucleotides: TGTGCCAGCAGCTACGGGACTAGCCTTTACAATGAGCAGTTCTTC.

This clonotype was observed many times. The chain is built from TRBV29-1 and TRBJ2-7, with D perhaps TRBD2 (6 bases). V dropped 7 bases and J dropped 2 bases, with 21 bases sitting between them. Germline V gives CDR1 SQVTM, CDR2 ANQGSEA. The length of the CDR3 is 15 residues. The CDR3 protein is CSASGGFGQTYEQYF. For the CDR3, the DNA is TGCAGCGCTTCCGGGGGTTTCGGGCAAACCTACGAGCAGTACTTC.

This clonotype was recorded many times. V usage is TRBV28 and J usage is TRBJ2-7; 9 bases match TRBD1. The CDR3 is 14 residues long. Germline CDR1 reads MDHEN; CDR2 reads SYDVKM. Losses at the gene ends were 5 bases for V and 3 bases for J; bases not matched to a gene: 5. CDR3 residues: CASSILTGGYEQYF. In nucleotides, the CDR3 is TGTGCCAGCAGTATCCTGACAGGGGGCTACGAGCAGTACTTC.

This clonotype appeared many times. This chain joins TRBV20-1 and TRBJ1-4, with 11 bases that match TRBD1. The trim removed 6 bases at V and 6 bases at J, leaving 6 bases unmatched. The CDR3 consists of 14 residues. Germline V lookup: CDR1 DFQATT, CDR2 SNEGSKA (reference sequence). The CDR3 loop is CSARAGQGDEKLFF. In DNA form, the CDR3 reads TGCAGTGCCAGGGCGGGACAGGGGGATGAAAAACTGTTTTTT.

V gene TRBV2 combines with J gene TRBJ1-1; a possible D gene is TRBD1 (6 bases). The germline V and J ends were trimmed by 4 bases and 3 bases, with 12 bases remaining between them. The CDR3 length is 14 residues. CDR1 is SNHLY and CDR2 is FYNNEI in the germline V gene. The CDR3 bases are TGTGCCAGCAGTGGAGAACAGGGATACACTGAAGCTTTCTTT. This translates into CASSGEQGYTEAFF.

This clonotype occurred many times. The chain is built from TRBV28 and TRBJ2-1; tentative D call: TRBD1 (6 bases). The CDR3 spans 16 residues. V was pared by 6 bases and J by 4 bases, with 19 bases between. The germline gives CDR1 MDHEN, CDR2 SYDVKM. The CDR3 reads CASRPEDSGFYNEQFF. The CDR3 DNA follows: TGTGCCAGCAGACCAGAGGACAGCGGCTTTTACAATGAGCAGTTCTTC. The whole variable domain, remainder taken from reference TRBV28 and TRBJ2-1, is DVKVTQSSRYLVKRTGEKVFLECVQDMDHENMFWYRQDPGLGLRLIYFSYDVKMKEKGDIPEGYSVSREKKERFSLILESASTNQTSMYLCASRPEDSGFYNEQFFGPGTRLTVL.

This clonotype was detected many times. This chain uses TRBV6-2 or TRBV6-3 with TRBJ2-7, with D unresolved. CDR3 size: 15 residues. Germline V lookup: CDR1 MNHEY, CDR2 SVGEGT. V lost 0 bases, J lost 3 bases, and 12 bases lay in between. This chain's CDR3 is CASSYSNTWYYEQYF. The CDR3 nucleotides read TGTGCCAGCAGTTACTCGAATACATGGTACTACGAGCAGTACTTC.

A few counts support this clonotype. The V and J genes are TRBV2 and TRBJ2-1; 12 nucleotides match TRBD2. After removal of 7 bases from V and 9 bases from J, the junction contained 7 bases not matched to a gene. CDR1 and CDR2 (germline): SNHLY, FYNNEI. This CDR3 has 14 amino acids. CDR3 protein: CASTLAGGPFEQFF. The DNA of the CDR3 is TGTGCCAGCACCCTAGCGGGGGGGCCCTTTGAGCAGTTCTTC. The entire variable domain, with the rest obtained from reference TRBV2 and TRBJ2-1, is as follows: EPEVTQTPSHQVTQMGQEVILRCVPISNHLYFYWYRQILGQKVEFLVSFYNNEISEKSEIFDDQFSVERPDGSNFTLKIRSTKLEDSAMYFCASTLAGGPFEQFFGPGTRLTVL.

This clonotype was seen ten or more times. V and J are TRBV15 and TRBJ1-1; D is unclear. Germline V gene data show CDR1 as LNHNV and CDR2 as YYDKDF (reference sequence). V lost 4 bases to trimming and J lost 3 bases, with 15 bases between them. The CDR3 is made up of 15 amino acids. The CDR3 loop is CATSTEPGVYTEAFF. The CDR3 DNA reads TGTGCCACCAGCACTGAACCTGGGGTGTACACTGAAGCTTTCTTT. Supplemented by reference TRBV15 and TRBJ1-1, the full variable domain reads DAMVIQNPRYQVTQFGKPVTLSCSQTLNHNVMYWYQQKSSQAPKLLFHYYDKDFNNEADTPDNFQSRRPNTSFCFLDIRSPGLGDTAMYLCATSTEPGVYTEAFFGQGTRLTVV.

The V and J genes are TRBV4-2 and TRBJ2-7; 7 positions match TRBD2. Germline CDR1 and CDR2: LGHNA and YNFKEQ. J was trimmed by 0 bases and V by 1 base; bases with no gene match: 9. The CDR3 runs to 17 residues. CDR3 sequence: CASSQAQAGTPSYEQYF. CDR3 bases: TGTGCCAGCAGCCAAGCTCAAGCGGGGACCCCCTCCTACGAGCAGTACTTC.

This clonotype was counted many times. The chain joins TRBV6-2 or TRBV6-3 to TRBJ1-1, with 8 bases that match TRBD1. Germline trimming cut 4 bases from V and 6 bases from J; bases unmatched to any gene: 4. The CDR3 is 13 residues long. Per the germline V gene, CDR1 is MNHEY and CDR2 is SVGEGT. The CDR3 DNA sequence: TGTGCCAGCAGTTGGGACAGGAGGGCTGAAGCTTTCTTT. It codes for CASSWDRRAEAFF.

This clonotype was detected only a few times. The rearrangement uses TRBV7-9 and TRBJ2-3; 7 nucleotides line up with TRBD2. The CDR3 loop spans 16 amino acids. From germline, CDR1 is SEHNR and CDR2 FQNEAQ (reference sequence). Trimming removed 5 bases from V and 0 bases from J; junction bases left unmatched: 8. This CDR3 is CASSALAIASTDTQYF. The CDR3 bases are TGTGCCAGCAGCGCACTAGCGATCGCTAGCACAGATACGCAGTATTTT.

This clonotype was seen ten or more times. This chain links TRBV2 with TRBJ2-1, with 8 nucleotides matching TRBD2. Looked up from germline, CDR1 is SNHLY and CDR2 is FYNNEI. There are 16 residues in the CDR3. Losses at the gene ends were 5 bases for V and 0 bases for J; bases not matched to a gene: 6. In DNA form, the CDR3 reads TGTGCCAGCAGTTTTGCGGGGGGAACCTCCTACAATGAGCAGTTCTTC. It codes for CASSFAGGTSYNEQFF.

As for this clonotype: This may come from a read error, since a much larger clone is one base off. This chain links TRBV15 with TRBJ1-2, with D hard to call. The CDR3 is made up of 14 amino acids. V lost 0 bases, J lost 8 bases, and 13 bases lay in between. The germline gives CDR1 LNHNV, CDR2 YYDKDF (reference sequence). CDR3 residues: CATSRDHEASGYTF. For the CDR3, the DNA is TGTGCCACCAGCAGAGATCACGAGGCTTCGGGCTACACCTTC.

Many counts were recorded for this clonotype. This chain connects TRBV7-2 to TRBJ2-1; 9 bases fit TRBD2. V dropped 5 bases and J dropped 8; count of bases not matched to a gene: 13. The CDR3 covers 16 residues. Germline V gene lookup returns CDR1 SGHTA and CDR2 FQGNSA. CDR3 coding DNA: TGTGCCAGCAGCGTCCTAGCGGGGTTCCTCAAACATGAGCAGTTCTTC. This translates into CASSVLAGFLKHEQFF.

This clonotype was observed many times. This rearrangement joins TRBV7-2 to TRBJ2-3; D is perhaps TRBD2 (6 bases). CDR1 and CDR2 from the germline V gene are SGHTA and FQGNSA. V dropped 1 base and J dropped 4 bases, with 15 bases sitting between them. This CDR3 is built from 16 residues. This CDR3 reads CASSLEGGRGADTQYF. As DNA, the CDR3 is TGTGCCAGCAGCTTAGAGGGCGGCCGCGGGGCAGATACGCAGTATTTT.

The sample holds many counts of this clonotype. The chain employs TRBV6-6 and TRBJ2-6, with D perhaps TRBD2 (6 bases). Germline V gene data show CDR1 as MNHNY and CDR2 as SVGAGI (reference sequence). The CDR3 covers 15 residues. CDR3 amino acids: CASRRELTGANVLTF. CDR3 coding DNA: TGTGCGTCGCGGAGGGAACTCACTGGGGCCAACGTCCTGACTTTC.

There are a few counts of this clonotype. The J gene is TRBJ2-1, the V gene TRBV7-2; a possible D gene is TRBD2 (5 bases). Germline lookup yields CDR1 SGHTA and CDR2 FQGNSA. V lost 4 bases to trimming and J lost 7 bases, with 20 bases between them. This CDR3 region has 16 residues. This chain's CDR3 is CASSYGVGSRGNEQFF. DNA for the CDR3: TGTGCCAGCAGCTACGGGGTTGGGTCTCGAGGGAATGAGCAGTTCTTC.

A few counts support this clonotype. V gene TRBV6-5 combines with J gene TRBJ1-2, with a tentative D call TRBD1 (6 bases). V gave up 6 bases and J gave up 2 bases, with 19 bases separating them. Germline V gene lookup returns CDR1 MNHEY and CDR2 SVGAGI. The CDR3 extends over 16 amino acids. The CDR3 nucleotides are TGTGCCAGCAGCCCCGGGACACTTAATCCGAACTATGGCTACACCTTC. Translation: CASSPGTLNPNYGYTF.

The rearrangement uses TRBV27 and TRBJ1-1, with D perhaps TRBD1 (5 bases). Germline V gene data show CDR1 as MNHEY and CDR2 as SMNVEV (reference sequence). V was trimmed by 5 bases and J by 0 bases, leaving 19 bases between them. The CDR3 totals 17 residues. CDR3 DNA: TGTGCCAGCAGTCCCCGCGACAGTCCCAACCTGAACACTGAAGCTTTCTTT. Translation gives CASSPRDSPNLNTEAFF.

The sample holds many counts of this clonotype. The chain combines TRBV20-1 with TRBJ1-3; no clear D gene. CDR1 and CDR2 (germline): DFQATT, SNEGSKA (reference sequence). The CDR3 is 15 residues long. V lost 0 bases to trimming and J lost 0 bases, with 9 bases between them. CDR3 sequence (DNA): TGCAGTGCTAGAGACGCCGGACGCTCTGGAAACACCATATATTTT. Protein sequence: CSARDAGRSGNTIYF.

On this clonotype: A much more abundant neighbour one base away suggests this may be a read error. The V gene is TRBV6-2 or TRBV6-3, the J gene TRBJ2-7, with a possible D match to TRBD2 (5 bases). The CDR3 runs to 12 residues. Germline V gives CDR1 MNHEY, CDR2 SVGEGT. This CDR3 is CVSLRVLHEQYF. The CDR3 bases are TGTGTCAGCTTGAGGGTGCTCCACGAGCAGTACTTC.

The CDR3 loop reads CASRIESQIDYEQYF. The CDR3 nucleotides read TGTGCCAGCAGGATAGAATCGCAGATAGACTACGAGCAGTACTTC. This chain joins TRBV6-1 and TRBJ2-7; D gene ambiguous. The CDR3 covers 15 residues. V was trimmed by 6 bases and J by 3 bases, leaving 18 bases between them. CDR1 MNHNS and CDR2 SASEGT come from the germline V gene.

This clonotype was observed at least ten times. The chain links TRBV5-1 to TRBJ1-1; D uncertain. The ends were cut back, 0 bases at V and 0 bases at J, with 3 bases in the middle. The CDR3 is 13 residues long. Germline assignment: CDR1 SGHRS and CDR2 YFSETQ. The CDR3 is CASSLELNTEAFF. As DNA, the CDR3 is TGCGCCAGCAGCTTGGAACTGAACACTGAAGCTTTCTTT.

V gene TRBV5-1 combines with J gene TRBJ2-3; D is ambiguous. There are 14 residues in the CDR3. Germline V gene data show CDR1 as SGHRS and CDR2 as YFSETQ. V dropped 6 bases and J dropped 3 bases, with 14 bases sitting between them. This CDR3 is CASTLLTQTDTQYF. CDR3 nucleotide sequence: TGCGCCAGCACCCTACTGACCCAGACAGATACGCAGTATTTT. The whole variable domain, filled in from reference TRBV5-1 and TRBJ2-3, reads KAGVTQTPRYLIKTRGQQVTLSCSPISGHRSVSWYQQTPGQGLQFLFEYFSETQRNKGNFPGRFSGRQFSNSRSEMNVSTLELGDSALYLCASTLLTQTDTQYFGPGTRLTVL.

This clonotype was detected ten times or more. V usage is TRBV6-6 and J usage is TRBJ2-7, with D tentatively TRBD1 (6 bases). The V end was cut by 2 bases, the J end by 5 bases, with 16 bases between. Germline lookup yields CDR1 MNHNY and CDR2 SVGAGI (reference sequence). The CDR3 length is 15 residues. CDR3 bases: TGTGCCAGCAGTTACCCACTGAGGGCAGGGGACGAGCAGTACTTC. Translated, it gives CASSYPLRAGDEQYF.

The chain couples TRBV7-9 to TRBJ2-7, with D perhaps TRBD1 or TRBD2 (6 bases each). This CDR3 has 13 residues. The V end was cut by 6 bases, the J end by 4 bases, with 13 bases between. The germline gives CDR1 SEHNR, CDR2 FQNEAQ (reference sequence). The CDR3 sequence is CASRFGGSYEQYF. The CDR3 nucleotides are TGTGCCAGCAGATTCGGGGGCTCATACGAGCAGTACTTC.

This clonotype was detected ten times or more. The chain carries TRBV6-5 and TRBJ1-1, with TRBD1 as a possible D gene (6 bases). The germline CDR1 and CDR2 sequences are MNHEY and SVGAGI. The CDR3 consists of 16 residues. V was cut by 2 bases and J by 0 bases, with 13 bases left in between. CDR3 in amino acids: CASSYSRGPMNTEAFF. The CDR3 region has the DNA TGTGCCAGCAGTTACAGCAGGGGACCTATGAACACTGAAGCTTTCTTT.

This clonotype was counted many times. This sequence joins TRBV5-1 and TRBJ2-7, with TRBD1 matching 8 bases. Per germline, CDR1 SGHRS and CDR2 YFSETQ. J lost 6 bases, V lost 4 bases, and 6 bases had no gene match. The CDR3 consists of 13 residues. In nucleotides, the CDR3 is TGCGCCAGCAGCATCGGACAGGGTGGCGAGCAGTACTTC. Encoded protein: CASSIGQGGEQYF. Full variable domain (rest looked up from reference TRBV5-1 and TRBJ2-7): KAGVTQTPRYLIKTRGQQVTLSCSPISGHRSVSWYQQTPGQGLQFLFEYFSETQRNKGNFPGRFSGRQFSNSRSEMNVSTLELGDSALYLCASSIGQGGEQYFGPGTRLTVT.

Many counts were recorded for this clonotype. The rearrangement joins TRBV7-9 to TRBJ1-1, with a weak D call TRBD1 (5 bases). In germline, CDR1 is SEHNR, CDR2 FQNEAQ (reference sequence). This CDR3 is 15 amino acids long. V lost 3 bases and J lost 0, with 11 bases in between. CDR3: CASSLDNGMNTEAFF. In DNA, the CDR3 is TGTGCCAGCAGCTTGGACAACGGGATGAACACTGAAGCTTTCTTT.